The rows below give T cell receptor beta chains drawn from one sample of a study of neurological immune-mediated disorders. TCRdb re-derived calls from the 5' RACE reads in MiXCR, one entry per CDR3 protein. The sample has roughly 30,000 distinct CDR3 sequences, approximately 6% seen once. Material for sequencing was CD4+ T cells from blood. Every receptor here comes from a woman aged 45-65 years in good health. Both conserved end residues are part of each CDR3. D genes are given only for firm matches. The size entry is marked missing in some rows and otherwise reads once, few, many or a size class.

j_call v_call clone_size d_call cdr3_aa cdr3_nt
TRBJ2-7 TRBV5-1 many NA CASSLGEAHYEQYF TGCGCCAGCAGCTTGGGTGAGGCCCACTACGAGCAGTACTTC
TRBJ1-2 TRBV20-1 many NA CSARDAQDYGYTF TGCAGTGCTAGAGATGCCCAGGACTATGGCTACACCTTC
TRBJ2-7 TRBV18 many TRBD2 CASSPGASGGNEQYF TGTGCCAGCTCACCAGGGGCTAGCGGGGGAAACGAGCAGTACTTC
TRBJ1-1 TRBV27 NA NA CASSLQGGVGTEAFF TGTGCCAGCAGTTTACAAGGGGGGGTGGGGACTGAAGCTTTCTTT
TRBJ2-1 TRBV14 many TRBD2 CASSQSGTSGVIEQFF TGTGCCAGCAGCCAATCCGGGACTAGCGGGGTTATTGAGCAGTTCTTC
TRBJ2-3 TRBV6-1 many NA CASSVTRTDTQYF TGTGCCAGCAGTGTAACCCGCACAGATACGCAGTATTTT
TRBJ1-4 TRBV7-3 many NA CASSLSGGTNEKLFF TGTGCCAGCAGCTTATCAGGTGGAACTAATGAAAAACTGTTTTTT
TRBJ1-2 TRBV25-1 many TRBD1 CASKGTANYGYTF TGTGCCAGCAAAGGGACAGCGAACTATGGCTACACCTTC
TRBJ2-5 TRBV7-2 many NA CASSLGGLETQYF TGTGCCAGCAGCTTGGGGGGACTCGAGACCCAGTACTTC
TRBJ2-2 TRBV5-1 many NA CASSLEGSTGELFF TGCGCCAGCAGCTTGGAAGGGTCCACCGGGGAGCTGTTTTTT
TRBJ2-2 TRBV19 many TRBD2 CASSPRTSRNTGELFF TGTGCCAGTAGTCCCCGGACTAGCCGGAACACCGGGGAGCTGTTTTTT
TRBJ2-7 TRBV28 many TRBD2 CASSLGGWESGSDEQYF TGTGCCAGCAGTTTGGGCGGATGGGAGAGCGGGAGCGACGAGCAGTACTTC
TRBJ1-2 TRBV7-9 medium-sized TRBD1 CASSPQTGNYGYTF TGTGCCAGCAGCCCACAGACAGGGAACTATGGCTACACCTTC
TRBJ1-1 TRBV30 NA NA CAWSRRIIQHEAFF TGTGCCTGGAGTCGGAGAATAATACAGCATGAAGCTTTCTTT
TRBJ2-5 TRBV20-1 many TRBD1 CSALGPGGTAQETQYF TGCAGTGCCCTGGGACCTGGTGGGACAGCCCAAGAGACCCAGTACTTC
TRBJ2-4 TRBV7-3 many TRBD1 CASSLKSGGKNIQYF TGTGCCAGCAGCTTAAAATCAGGGGGCAAAAACATTCAGTACTTC
TRBJ1-2 TRBV20-1 many TRBD1 CSATTGDNYGYTF TGCAGCGCCACGACAGGGGATAACTATGGCTACACCTTC
TRBJ1-5 TRBV6-5 many NA CASTPPGTGQPQHF TGTGCCAGCACGCCTCCAGGGACCGGACAGCCCCAGCATTTT
TRBJ1-3 TRBV9 many NA CASSVGRSGGNTIYF TGTGCCAGCAGCGTAGGACGGTCCGGTGGAAACACCATATATTTT
TRBJ2-7 TRBV29-1 many NA CSVVGSPYEQYF TGCAGCGTTGTGGGCAGTCCCTACGAGCAGTACTTC
TRBJ1-4 TRBV10-3 many TRBD1 CAIKGTGNEKLFF TGTGCCATCAAGGGGACAGGGAATGAGAAACTGTTTTTT
TRBJ2-5 TRBV28 many NA CASSITRETQYF TGTGCCAGCAGTATAACTAGGGAGACCCAGTACTTC
TRBJ1-6 TRBV27 medium-sized TRBD1 CASSSAGGVSNSPLHF TGTGCCAGCAGTTCCGCAGGGGGCGTAAGTAATTCACCCCTCCACTTT
TRBJ2-2 TRBV20-1 many TRBD2 CSARVSGGPEWGGELFF TGCAGTGCTAGAGTTAGCGGGGGCCCCGAATGGGGCGGGGAGCTGTTTTTT
TRBJ1-5 TRBV18 NA NA CASLPEGQPSNQPQHF TGTGCCAGCTTACCTGAGGGGCAACCTAGCAATCAGCCCCAGCATTTT
TRBJ2-7 TRBV2 NA TRBD2 CASRVAGAYEQYF TGTGCCAGCAGAGTAGCGGGGGCCTACGAGCAGTACTTC
TRBJ2-1 TRBV20-1 many NA CSATPPSARSRNEQFF TGCAGTGCAACCCCACCGAGTGCGCGGAGCCGCAATGAGCAGTTCTTC
TRBJ2-5 TRBV18 many NA CASSPTRSSGSRETQYF TGTGCCAGCTCACCAACGCGGTCCTCAGGGAGCCGGGAGACCCAGTACTTC
TRBJ2-1 TRBV29-1 many TRBD1 CSVGQGNEQFF TGCAGCGTTGGACAGGGCAATGAGCAGTTCTTC
TRBJ1-6 TRBV27 many NA CASSLSQALSYNSPLHF TGTGCCAGCAGTTTATCCCAAGCTCTCTCCTATAATTCACCCCTCCACTTT
TRBJ1-3 TRBV7-2 many NA CASSFSPSGNTIYF TGTGCCAGCAGCTTCAGCCCCAGTGGAAACACCATATATTTT
TRBJ2-7 TRBV4-1 few NA CASSQDPADYEQYF TGCGCCAGCAGCCAAGATCCCGCCGACTACGAGCAGTACTTC
TRBJ1-1 TRBV7-9 many TRBD1 CASSERTGGTEAFF TGTGCCAGCAGCGAAAGGACAGGGGGAACTGAAGCTTTCTTT
TRBJ1-1 TRBV20-1 many TRBD1 CSAGQGSLNTEAFF TGCAGTGCTGGACAGGGGTCTTTGAACACTGAAGCTTTCTTT
TRBJ1-2 TRBV5-6 many TRBD1 CASSPDRDYGYTF TGTGCCAGCAGCCCCGACAGGGACTATGGCTACACCTTC
TRBJ1-2 TRBV10-3 many NA CATYEYGYTF TGTGCCACCTATGAGTATGGCTACACCTTC
TRBJ2-5 TRBV7-2 many TRBD1 CASSPSRGQGTQYF TGTGCCAGCAGCCCCAGCAGGGGGCAGGGGACCCAGTACTTC
TRBJ2-7 TRBV20-1 many NA CSGARLSYEQYF TGCAGTGGCGCGCGACTTTCCTACGAGCAGTACTTC
TRBJ2-7 TRBV4-1 many TRBD1 CASSLHGQGYEQYF TGCGCCAGCAGCCTCCATGGACAGGGGTACGAGCAGTACTTC
TRBJ1-5 TRBV5-1 many TRBD1 CASSLEGTGEQPQHF TGCGCCAGCAGCTTGGAAGGGACAGGAGAACAGCCCCAGCATTTT
TRBJ2-1 TRBV30 many TRBD1 CAWSSRTGNEQFF TGTGCCTGGAGTTCTAGGACAGGCAATGAGCAGTTCTTC
TRBJ2-4 TRBV12-5 many NA CATDNGKNIQYF TGTGCTACCGATAACGGCAAAAACATTCAGTACTTC
TRBJ2-1 TRBV29-1 many TRBD2 CSVEGSSGNEQFF TGCAGCGTTGAAGGGTCTAGCGGTAATGAGCAGTTCTTC
TRBJ2-3 TRBV20-1 many TRBD2 CSARVTGTITDTQYF TGCAGTGCTAGAGTCACCGGGACTATCACAGATACGCAGTATTTT
TRBJ2-1 TRBV7-8 many NA CASSFGQSSYNEQFF TGTGCCAGCAGCTTCGGACAGAGCTCCTACAATGAGCAGTTCTTC
TRBJ2-3 TRBV19 few NA CASSIGQQGGTDTQYF TGTGCCAGTAGTATAGGCCAACAGGGTGGCACAGATACGCAGTATTTT
TRBJ2-3 TRBV5-1 many NA CASSLLTIDTQYF TGCGCCAGCAGCTTACTTACCATAGATACGCAGTATTTT
TRBJ2-4 TRBV5-1 many NA CASSVYASENIQYF TGCGCCAGCAGCGTTTATGCAAGTGAAAACATTCAGTACTTC
TRBJ1-6 TRBV18 many TRBD1 CASSPDRGMSPLHF TGTGCCAGCTCACCGGACAGGGGTATGTCACCCCTCCACTTT
TRBJ1-2 TRBV10-3 many NA CAISYLYPRETASFTF TGTGCCATCAGCTATCTCTATCCCCGGGAGACAGCAAGTTTTACCTTC
TRBJ1-2 TRBV20-1 NA TRBD1 CSARDSGQGKDGYTF TGCAGTGCTAGAGATTCGGGACAGGGGAAGGATGGCTACACCTTC
TRBJ1-5 TRBV6-2/TRBV6-3 many NA CASSYSSNQPQHF TGTGCCAGCAGTTATTCTAGCAATCAGCCCCAGCATTTT
TRBJ1-2 TRBV19 many NA CASSIGGDYGYTF TGTGCCAGTAGTATCGGTGGTGACTATGGCTACACCTTC
TRBJ1-6 TRBV12-3/TRBV12-4 many TRBD1 CASSLSGTGLAPLHF TGTGCCAGCAGTTTATCCGGGACAGGGTTGGCGCCCCTCCACTTT
TRBJ2-7 TRBV7-6 many TRBD2 CASSPSLAGGHEQYF TGTGCCAGCAGTCCTAGTTTAGCGGGGGGCCACGAGCAGTACTTC